The 6 T cell receptor beta chains below were found in one sample sequenced in a study of PD-1 blockade in classical Hodgkin lymphoma. In every patient, relapse followed autologous stem cell transplantation, while exposure to brentuximab vedotin differed. Produced via immunoSEQ multiplex PCR; TCRdb's table is partial and in-frame only. Here the sample spans 20,000 to 25,000 clones, around 63% being singletons. The input for sequencing was peripheral blood mononuclear cells (PBMCs), taken at baseline. The source of these receptors is a human donor with classical Hodgkin lymphoma.

The chain uses TRBV7-9 and TRBJ1-2; perhaps TRBD1 as D (5 bases). V shed 3 bases and J shed 7 bases, with 9 bases lying between them. Germline loops: CDR1 SEHNR, CDR2 FQNEAQ (reference sequence). This CDR3 comprises 12 residues. The CDR3 spells CASSFGGSGYTF. CDR3 sequence (DNA): TGTGCCAGCAGCTTTGGGGGGAGTGGCTACACCTTC.

This chain joins TRBV5-6 and TRBJ1-2; 8 positions match TRBD1. Per germline, CDR1 SGHDT and CDR2 YYEEEE. Trimming at V came to 4 bases and at J to 6 bases, leaving 14 bases not matched to a gene. The CDR3 spans 16 residues. The CDR3 sequence: CASSGTGFRGSDGYTF. Written as DNA, the CDR3 is TGTGCCAGCAGCGGGACAGGATTCAGGGGGTCGGATGGCTACACCTTC.

The chain carries TRBV5-1 and TRBJ2-7, with D perhaps given as TRBD1 or TRBD2 (6 bases each). The CDR3 sequence is 14 residues long. Trimming cost V 0 bases and J 4 bases, with 11 bases left between them. Germline CDR1 is SGHRS and CDR2 is YFSETQ. The DNA of the CDR3 is TGCGCCAGCAGCTTGGAGGGGGGCTGGTACGAGCAGTACTTC. It specifies CASSLEGGWYEQYF.

This chain connects TRBV28 to TRBJ1-1, with D perhaps TRBD1 (5 bases). The CDR3 covers 14 residues. CDR1 MDHEN and CDR2 SYDVKM come from the germline V gene. Trimming removed 6 bases at V and 0 bases at J, with 11 bases between. This CDR3 reads CASSLTEMNTEAFF. The CDR3 nucleotides read TGTGCCAGCAGCCTGACAGAAATGAACACTGAAGCTTTCTTT.

The V and J genes are TRBV29-1 and TRBJ2-7, with D uncertain. The CDR3 is 13 residues long. Germline CDR1 is SQVTM and CDR2 is ANQGSEA. V lost 5 bases to trimming and J lost 3 bases, with 14 bases between them. CDR3 nucleotide sequence: TGCAGCGTTTTTGACGGAAGCTTCTACGAGCAGTACTTC. Its protein is CSVFDGSFYEQYF.

J is TRBJ1-1 and V is TRBV7-2, with a possible D match to TRBD1 (6 bases). Germline V gene data show CDR1 as SGHTA and CDR2 as FQGNSA. This CDR3 contains 16 residues. V lost 1 base to trimming and J lost 2 bases, with 14 bases between them. The CDR3 loop reads CASSLEGVGRNTEAFF. The DNA for the CDR3 is TGTGCCAGCAGCTTAGAGGGGGTAGGCAGAAACACTGAAGCTTTCTTT.